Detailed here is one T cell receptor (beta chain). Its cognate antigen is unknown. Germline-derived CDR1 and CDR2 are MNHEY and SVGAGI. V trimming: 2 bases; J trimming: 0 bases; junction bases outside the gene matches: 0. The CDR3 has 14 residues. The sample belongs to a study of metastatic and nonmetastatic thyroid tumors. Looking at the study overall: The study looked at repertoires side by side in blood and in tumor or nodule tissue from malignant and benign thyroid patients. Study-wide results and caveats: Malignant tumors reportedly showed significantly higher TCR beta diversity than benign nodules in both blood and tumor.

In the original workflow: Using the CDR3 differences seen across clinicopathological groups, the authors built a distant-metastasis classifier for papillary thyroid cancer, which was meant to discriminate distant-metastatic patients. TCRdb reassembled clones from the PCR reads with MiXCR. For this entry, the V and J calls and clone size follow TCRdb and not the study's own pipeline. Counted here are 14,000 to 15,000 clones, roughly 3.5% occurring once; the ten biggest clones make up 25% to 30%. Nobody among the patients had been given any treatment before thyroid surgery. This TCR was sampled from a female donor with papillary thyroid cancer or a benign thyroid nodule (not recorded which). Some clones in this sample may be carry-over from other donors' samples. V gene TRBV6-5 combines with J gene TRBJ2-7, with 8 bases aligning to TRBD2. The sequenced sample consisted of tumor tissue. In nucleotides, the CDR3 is TGTGCCAGCAGTTACGGGACTAGCTCCTACGAGCAGTACTTC. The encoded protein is CASSYGTSSYEQYF.